The T cell receptor (beta chain) described here comes from a study of blood T cell repertoires in COVID-19. Study-wide context: Samples came from the United States, Italy and Spain, spanning acute and convalescent COVID-19. PBMCs, B-cell-depleted T cells, or T cells provided the cDNA or gDNA that made up the material.

V lost 5 bases and J lost 1, with 11 bases in between. The CDR3 extends over 14 amino acids. Germline V gene sequence: CDR1 SEHNR, CDR2 FQNEAQ (reference sequence). As handled by the study authors: Quantification of nucleated cells was approximated via reference gene primer amplification. The method was immunoSEQ multiplex PCR; TCRdb's version includes in-frame clones alone and lacks a portion of them. V, J and clone size derive from that table, while D and trimming were established from the DNA sequence. The table records approximately 280,000 clones, roughly 90% of them present only once. The chain has TRBV7-9 and TRBJ1-2; D is perhaps TRBD1 (6 bases). This sequence originates from a man in his forties with acute or convalescent COVID-19. The specimen was peripheral blood. The CDR3 DNA reads as TGTGCCAGCAGCCAAGGACAGTATAACTATGGCTACACCTTC. Translating gives CASSQGQYNYGYTF.